Given below is one T cell receptor beta chain in context. This entry belongs to a study of PD-L1 blockade in urothelial cancer. Study at large: Treatment start was followed by blood analysis at 3 weeks (second dose) and again at 6 weeks.

CDR3 length: 13 residues. From germline, CDR1 is LNHNV and CDR2 YYDKDF (reference sequence). Between the trimmed V and J ends, which lost 1 base and 5 bases, there was a span of 7 bases. Data came from immunoSEQ multiplex PCR; TCRdb stores just in-frame clones and leaves some out. Here the sample spans some 97,000 clones, about 91% being singletons. The chain couples TRBV15 to TRBJ2-3, with unresolved D. This receptor was identified in a woman aged 80 or over with urothelial cancer. This material consisted of PBMCs, taken around atezolizumab (anti-PD-L1) treatment. The CDR3 loop reads CATSRVPVDTQYF. CDR3 nucleotide sequence: TGTGCCACCAGCAGAGTCCCCGTAGATACGCAGTATTTT.